The TCR beta chain described here comes from a study of T cell responses to AZD1222 COVID-19 vaccine. A remark on this clone: Its antigen is still unknown.

TCRdb keeps only in-frame clones here, not all; method: immunoSEQ multiplex PCR. The repertoire includes fewer than 200,000 clones, roughly 92% of them detected once, and approximately 1.3% sits in the top ten. This CDR3 is built from 14 residues. The germline V and J ends were trimmed by 6 bases and 6 bases, with 16 bases remaining between them. Germline V gene data show CDR1 as WSHSY and CDR2 as SAAADI. The study, taken as a whole, reports: Close to half of all spike-specific TCRs reportedly target regions of the variants that are unmutated. Once two AZD1222 doses were given, Spike-specific TCR breadth and depth went up.

The sequence was collected from an adult in good health. The chain has TRBV10-2 and TRBJ2-3; unclear D gene. The specimen was peripheral blood, collected on day 0 of AZD1222 vaccination. CDR3 sequence reads: CASSLTAPPDTQYF. CDR3 coding DNA: TGCGCCAGCAGCCTGACCGCCCCGCCCGATACGCAGTATTTT.